This T cell receptor beta chain is from a study of early T cells in non-severe SARS-CoV-2 infection. Study summary: Chains were not paired, and sequencing was done on bulk RNA from unsorted whole blood.

The CDR3 spans 14 residues. With 5 bases removed from V and 7 bases from J, the gap between germline ends came to 15 bases. Study-wide results and limits: Using VDJdb, the matching emphasized anti-spike CD8 responses while missing private and CD4 specificities.

Separate cDNA molecules each had unique molecular identifiers attached to them. TCRdb re-derived calls from the 5' RACE reads in MiXCR, one entry per CDR3 protein. The sample records around 21,000 distinct CDR3 sequences, 5% to 6% being singletons. Turning to this clonotype: Its antigen is not known.

The sequenced sample was whole blood, obtained at baseline. The chain has TRBV12-3 or TRBV12-4 and TRBJ1-5; no definite D call. The clonotype originates from an adult who was a healthcare worker with PCR-confirmed SARS-CoV-2 infection or an uninfected control (not recorded which). The CDR3 region has the DNA TGTGCCAGCAGTCCCCCGACGGGCAGGCAGCCCCAGCATTTT. Translated: CASSPPTGRQPQHF.